This T cell receptor (beta chain) was obtained from a study of OX40 agonist ivuxolimab in advanced cancers. Overall study context: Two cutaneous melanoma patients and one hepatocellular carcinoma patient, three in all, had partial responses.

Produced via immunoSEQ multiplex PCR; TCRdb's table is partial and in-frame only. The table shows some 100,000 clones, with about 91% occurring only once. V shed 8 bases and J 3 bases; nucleotides not matched to a gene: 0. Per the germline V gene, CDR1 is GTSNPN and CDR2 is SVGIG (reference sequence). The CDR3 totals 12 residues. The sequences come from CD4+ or CD8+ T cells sorted from blood, collected in a trial of the OX40 agonist ivuxolimab. The chain recombines TRBV30 with TRBJ2-7, with 14 bases fitting TRBD2. The receptor comes from an adult with an advanced solid tumor such as melanoma, head and neck, liver or kidney cancer. In nucleotides, the CDR3 is TGTGCCGGGACTAGCGGGGGCTACGAGCAGTACTTC. This encodes CAGTSGGYEQYF.